This T cell receptor beta chain was identified during a study of T cells in Graves' hyperthyroidism and ophthalmopathy. RNA transcripts gave rise to amplified TCR beta CDR3 regions. First-round RT-PCR targeting the TCR CDR3 was performed with the HTBI primer set. TCRdb redid the calling of the multiplex PCR reads with MiXCR, one entry per CDR3 protein. Here the sample spans around 500,000 distinct CDR3 sequences, approximately 15% being singletons. This clonotype was observed at least ten times. Germline CDR1 reads SGHAT; CDR2 reads FQNNGV. The CDR3 has 15 amino acids. Between the trimmed V and J ends, which lost 1 base and 8 bases, there was a span of 12 bases.

The rearrangement links TRBV11-2 to TRBJ1-6; D remains unclear. Sequencing was done on a sample of blood. The receptor was isolated from a woman aged 18 to 35 with Graves' hyperthyroidism. CDR3: CASSLVGRWDSPLHF. The CDR3 region has the DNA TGTGCCAGCAGCTTAGTTGGACGATGGGATTCACCCCTCCACTTT.